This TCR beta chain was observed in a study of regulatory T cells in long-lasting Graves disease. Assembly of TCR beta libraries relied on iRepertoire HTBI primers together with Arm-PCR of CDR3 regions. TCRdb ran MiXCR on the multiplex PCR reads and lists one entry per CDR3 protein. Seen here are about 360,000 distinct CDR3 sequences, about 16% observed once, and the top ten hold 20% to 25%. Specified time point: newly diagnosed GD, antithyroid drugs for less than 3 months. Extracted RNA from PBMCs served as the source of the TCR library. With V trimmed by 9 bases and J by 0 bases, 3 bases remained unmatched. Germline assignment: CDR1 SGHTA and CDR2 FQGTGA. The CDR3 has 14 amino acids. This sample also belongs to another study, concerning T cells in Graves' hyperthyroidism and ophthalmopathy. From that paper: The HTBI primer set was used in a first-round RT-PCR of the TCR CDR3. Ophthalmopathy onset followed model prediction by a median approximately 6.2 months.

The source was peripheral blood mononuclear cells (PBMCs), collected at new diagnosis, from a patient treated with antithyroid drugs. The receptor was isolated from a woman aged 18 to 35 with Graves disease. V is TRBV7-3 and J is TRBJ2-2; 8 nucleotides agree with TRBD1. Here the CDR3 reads CARSGQANTGELFF. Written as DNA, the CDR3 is TGTGCCAGATCGGGACAGGCGAACACCGGGGAGCTGTTTTTT.